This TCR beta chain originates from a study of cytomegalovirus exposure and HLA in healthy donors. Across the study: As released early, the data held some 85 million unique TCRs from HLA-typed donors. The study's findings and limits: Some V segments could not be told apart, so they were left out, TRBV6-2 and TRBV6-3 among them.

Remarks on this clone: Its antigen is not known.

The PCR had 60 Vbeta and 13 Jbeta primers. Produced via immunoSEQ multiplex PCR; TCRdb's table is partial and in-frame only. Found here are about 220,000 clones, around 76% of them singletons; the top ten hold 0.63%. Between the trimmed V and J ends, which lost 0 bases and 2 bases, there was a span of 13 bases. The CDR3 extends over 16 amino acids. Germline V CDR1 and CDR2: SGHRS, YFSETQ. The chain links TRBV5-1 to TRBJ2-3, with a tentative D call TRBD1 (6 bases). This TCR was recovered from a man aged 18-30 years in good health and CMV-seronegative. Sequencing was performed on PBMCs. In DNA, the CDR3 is TGCGCCAGCAGCTTGGGGCAGGGGAGTAACACAGATACGCAGTATTTT. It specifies CASSLGQGSNTDTQYF.